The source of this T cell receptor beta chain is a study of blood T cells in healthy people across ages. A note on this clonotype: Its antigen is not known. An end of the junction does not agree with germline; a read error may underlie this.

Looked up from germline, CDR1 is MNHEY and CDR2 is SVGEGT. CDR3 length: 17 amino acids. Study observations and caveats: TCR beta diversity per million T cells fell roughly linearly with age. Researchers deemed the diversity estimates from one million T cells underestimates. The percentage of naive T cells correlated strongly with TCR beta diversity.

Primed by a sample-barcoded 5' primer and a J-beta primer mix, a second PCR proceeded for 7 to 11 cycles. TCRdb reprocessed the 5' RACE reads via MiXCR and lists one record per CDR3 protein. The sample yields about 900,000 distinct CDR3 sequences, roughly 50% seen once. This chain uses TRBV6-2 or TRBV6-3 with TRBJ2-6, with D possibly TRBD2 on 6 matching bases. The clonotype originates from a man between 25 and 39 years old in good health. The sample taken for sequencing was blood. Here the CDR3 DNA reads TGTGCCAGCAGTTACTCGCGTTCAGGGACTGGGGCCAACGTCCTAACTTTC. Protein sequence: CASSYSRSGTGANVLTF.